The 18 T cell receptor beta chains presented below share a single source sample, sequenced in a study of cytomegalovirus exposure and HLA in healthy donors. The PCR ran on 60 Vbeta and 13 Jbeta primers. Some clones are missing from TCRdb's copy, which holds only in-frame ones; the method was immunoSEQ multiplex PCR. Among about 140,000 clones, approximately 82% were seen once, and the ten largest hold 1.9%. Sequencing was performed on PBMCs. All receptors derive from a woman aged 40 to 50 in good health and CMV-seronegative.

This clone was picked up one time. The chain recombines TRBV28 with TRBJ2-7; 7 bases map to TRBD2. V gave up 5 bases and J gave up 0 bases; unmatched junction bases: 7. The CDR3 is made up of 15 amino acids. Per the germline V gene, CDR1 is MDHEN and CDR2 is SYDVKM. The CDR3 DNA sequence: TGTGCCAGCAGTCCCTGGGGCGGGGGCTCCTACGAGCAGTACTTC. This sequence encodes CASSPWGGGSYEQYF.

This clone was counted once. The chain combines TRBV6-5 with TRBJ2-1; 7 positions agree with TRBD1. After removal of 6 bases from V and 3 bases from J, the junction contained 5 bases not matched to a gene. This CDR3 is 14 amino acids long. Germline CDR1 MNHEY, CDR2 SVGAGI. CDR3 residues: CASRTGTVYNEQFF. DNA for the CDR3: TGTGCCAGCAGAACCGGGACAGTCTACAATGAGCAGTTCTTC.

The chain joins TRBV4-1 to TRBJ1-1, with 8 bases fitting TRBD1. CDR1 MGHRA and CDR2 YSYEKL come from the germline V gene. CDR3 length equals 15 residues. With V trimmed by 5 bases and J by 5 bases, 10 bases remained unmatched. CDR3: CASSVQGGLNTEAFF. The CDR3 bases are TGCGCCAGCAGCGTACAGGGGGGACTAAATACTGAAGCTTTCTTT.

This chain links TRBV11-3 with TRBJ2-2; tentative D call: TRBD2 (5 bases). The V gene lost 1 base and the J gene lost 1 base, with 13 bases spanning the gap. The CDR3 is 17 amino acids. Germline lookup yields CDR1 SGHNT and CDR2 YENEEA. CDR3 sequence (DNA): TGTGCCAGCAGCTTAGGGGCCCTCGCGGGGAACACCGGGGAGCTGTTTTTT. It encodes CASSLGALAGNTGELFF.

V and J are TRBV6-5 and TRBJ1-6; 8 bases are shared with TRBD1. This CDR3 is 14 amino acids long. The V gene's germline CDR1 is MNHEY and CDR2 SVGAGI. Germline trimming cut 5 bases from V and 8 bases from J; bases unmatched to any gene: 5. CDR3 coding DNA: TGTGCCAGCAGTCTCGGACAGGGATATTCACCCCTCCACTTT. Its protein product is CASSLGQGYSPLHF.

The chain is built from TRBV5-1 and TRBJ2-5; 8 positions agree with TRBD2. CDR1 is SGHRS, CDR2 YFSETQ, per germline. V shed 3 bases and J 2 bases; nucleotides not matched to a gene: 9. The CDR3 consists of 16 residues. Written as DNA, the CDR3 is TGCGCCAGCAGCTCCCCCGGGGGGGAGGTACAAGAGACCCAGTACTTC. It encodes CASSSPGGEVQETQYF.

This chain uses TRBV6-5 with TRBJ2-1; the match to TRBD2 covers 8 bases. Trimming cost V 0 bases and J 5 bases; bases outside gene matches: 6. The CDR3 spans 16 residues. Per the germline V gene, CDR1 is MNHEY and CDR2 is SVGAGI. The CDR3 loop is CASSYSLAGGDNEQFF. CDR3 in DNA: TGTGCCAGCAGTTACTCGCTAGCGGGTGGGGACAATGAGCAGTTCTTC.

On this clone: This sample also contains other DNA sequences that code for the same CDR3. V usage is TRBV27 and J usage is TRBJ2-1, with D unresolved. The V end was cut by 5 bases, the J end by 0 bases, with 5 bases between. The CDR3 covers 13 residues. The germline gives CDR1 MNHEY, CDR2 SMNVEV (reference sequence). The CDR3 sequence: CASSLSSYNEQFF. The DNA of the CDR3 is TGTGCCAGCAGTCTCAGCTCCTACAATGAGCAGTTCTTC.

This chain connects TRBV7-6 to TRBJ2-7, with D possibly being TRBD2 (6 bases). The CDR3 has 15 residues. V lost 1 base to trimming and J lost 4 bases, with 14 bases between them. Germline V lookup: CDR1 SGHVS, CDR2 FNYEAQ. As DNA, the CDR3 is TGTGCCAGCAGCTTAGAGCCCGGCGGGACTTACGAGCAGTACTTC. Protein product: CASSLEPGGTYEQYF.

The chain links TRBV19 to TRBJ1-4; D is possibly TRBD1 (6 bases). CDR1 is LNHDA and CDR2 is SQIVND in the germline V gene (reference sequence). The CDR3 totals 14 residues. V lost 10 bases to trimming and J lost 2 bases, with 14 bases between them. The CDR3 coding sequence is TGTGCCACCAACACGAGGGGGACTAATGAAAAACTGTTTTTT. Amino acids: CATNTRGTNEKLFF. The whole variable domain, remainder taken from reference TRBV19 and TRBJ1-4, is DGGITQSPKYLFRKEGQNVTLSCEQNLNHDAMYWYRQDPGQGLRLIYYSQIVNDFQKGDIAEGYSVSREKKESFPLTVTSAQKNPTAFYLCATNTRGTNEKLFFGSGTQLSVL.

This chain uses TRBV28 with TRBJ1-5, with D possibly TRBD1 on 6 matching bases. CDR3 size: 15 residues. Trimming cost V 3 bases and J 7 bases, with 16 bases left between them. In germline, CDR1 is MDHEN, CDR2 SYDVKM. The CDR3 bases are TGTGCCAGCAGTTTGACGCAGGGGCTAGGACAGCCCCAGCATTTT. Amino acids: CASSLTQGLGQPQHF.

V is TRBV28 and J is TRBJ2-1, with TRBD1 matching 11 bases. The germline gives CDR1 MDHEN, CDR2 SYDVKM. The CDR3 is 15 amino acids. J lost 7 bases, V lost 0 bases, and 2 bases had no gene match. CDR3 residues: CASSLWGTGGNEQFF. In DNA, the CDR3 is TGTGCCAGCAGTTTATGGGGGACAGGGGGGAATGAGCAGTTCTTC.

The chain is built from TRBV19 and TRBJ1-5, with D perhaps TRBD1 (5 bases). Trimming shortened V by 4 bases and J by 6 bases, and 10 bases separated the two germline ends. Germline V gene sequence: CDR1 LNHDA, CDR2 SQIVND (reference sequence). CDR3 length: 13 amino acids. The CDR3 DNA follows: TGTGCCAGTAGTAGGGGTCAGGGTCAGCCCCAGCATTTT. Translated, it gives CASSRGQGQPQHF.

A few counts support this clone. CDR3 in DNA: TGTGCCAGCAGGTGGGGACTAGCGGGTTCTAAAGCCAAAAACATTCAGTACTTC. Translation: CASRWGLAGSKAKNIQYF. The V and J genes are TRBV2 and TRBJ2-4, with 12 bases lining up with TRBD2. This CDR3 comprises 18 residues. Germline V gene data show CDR1 as SNHLY and CDR2 as FYNNEI. V was pared by 6 bases and J by 0 bases, with 9 bases of the junction left unmatched.

The J gene is TRBJ1-6, the V gene TRBV2; 8 bases are a match to TRBD1. The CDR3 loop spans 14 amino acids. The junction had 8 bases not matched to a gene; V was cut back by 8 bases and J by 8 bases. Germline V lookup: CDR1 SNHLY, CDR2 FYNNEI. The CDR3 nucleotides read TGTGCCAGCCGGGACAGGTCTACTTATTCACCCCTCCACTTT. Encoded protein: CASRDRSTYSPLHF.

This clone has just one count. The chain joins TRBV30 to TRBJ1-1; 10 nucleotides agree with TRBD1. Trimming removed 4 bases from V and 1 base from J; junction bases left unmatched: 9. The CDR3 loop spans 16 amino acids. Germline loops: CDR1 GTSNPN, CDR2 SVGIG (reference sequence). In nucleotides, the CDR3 is TGTGCCTGGACTCGCTTGGGACAGGGGAAGAACACTGAAGCTTTCTTT. This encodes CAWTRLGQGKNTEAFF.

The chain links TRBV13 to TRBJ2-2, with D tentatively TRBD1 (6 bases). The germline V gene has CDR1 PRHDT and CDR2 FYEKMQ (reference sequence). V was pared by 5 bases and J by 1 base, with 11 bases between. CDR3 length: 15 amino acids. The CDR3 loop is CASSIGTLNTGELFF. The CDR3 region has the DNA TGTGCCAGCAGCATCGGGACATTGAACACCGGGGAGCTGTTTTTT.

The CDR3 is CASSQKSRGHNTGELFF. CDR3 in DNA: TGTGCCAGCAGCCAAAAGAGTAGGGGTCATAACACCGGGGAGCTGTTTTTT. The V gene is TRBV14, the J gene TRBJ2-2, with D possibly TRBD1 on 5 matching bases. With 2 bases removed from V and 2 bases from J, the gap between germline ends came to 15 bases. CDR3 length equals 17 residues. Germline V CDR1 and CDR2: SGHDN, FVKESK. Combining the CDR3 with reference TRBV14 and TRBJ2-2 gives the whole variable domain EAGVTQFPSHSVIEKGQTVTLRCDPISGHDNLYWYRRVMGKEIKFLLHFVKESKQDESGMPNNRFLAERTGGTYSTLKVQPAELEDSGVYFCASSQKSRGHNTGELFFGEGSRLTVL.